The 21 T cell receptor beta chains presented below share a single source sample, sequenced in a study of blood T cell repertoires in COVID-19 (dated by TCRdb to 2019 to 2021). The method was the immunoSEQ multiplex PCR assay. TCRdb stores this immuneACCESS table with in-frame sequences only. Part of the clones is absent; in the studies checked, under half of the shortfall reflects unresolved V genes, and no reason is known for the rest. The sample table records 45,000 to 65,000 clones; approximately 80% of these occur just once. Together, the top ten hold 10% of the sample. What was sequenced was peripheral blood. Receptors originate from a man in his thirties or forties with COVID-19, enrolled during active disease.

Only one count was recorded for this clone. The chain couples TRBV27 to TRBJ2-7; no definite D call. CDR3 length equals 15 residues. Trimming removed 4 bases at V and 0 bases at J, with 13 bases between. Germline CDR1 reads MNHEY; CDR2 reads SMNVEV (reference sequence). Written as DNA, the CDR3 is TGTGCCAGCAGTTCCAAACAGACCTTCTCCTACGAGCAGTACTTC. It encodes CASSSKQTFSYEQYF.

The chain employs TRBV12-3 or TRBV12-4 and TRBJ1-5; D uncertain. This CDR3 comprises 13 residues. Trimming took 3 bases from V and 5 from J, leaving 8 bases between them. CDR3 in amino acids: CASSFTTDQPQHF. The CDR3, as DNA: TGTGCCAGCAGTTTTACTACCGATCAGCCCCAGCATTTT.

V and J are TRBV6-5 and TRBJ2-2; 8 bases are shared with TRBD2. CDR3 length: 15 amino acids. Trimming removed 2 bases from V and 6 bases from J; junction bases left unmatched: 5. Per germline, CDR1 MNHEY and CDR2 SVGAGI. The CDR3 nucleotides read TGTGCCAGCAGTTACGAGTCTAGCGGGCCCGGGGAGCTGTTTTTT. Amino acid sequence: CASSYESSGPGELFF.

There are many counts of this clone. The chain combines TRBV12-5 with TRBJ1-2, with 8 nucleotides matching TRBD1. The V gene's germline CDR1 is LGHNT and CDR2 FRNRAP. There are 17 residues in the CDR3. V gave up 7 bases and J gave up 1 base; unmatched junction bases: 14. CDR3 sequence (DNA): TGTGCTAGTGTCCTTTCCCGGGACAGGAGCTTTAACTATGGCTACACCTTC. Amino acids: CASVLSRDRSFNYGYTF.

The chain combines TRBV30 with TRBJ2-7; D might be TRBD2 (5 bases). Trimming shortened V by 0 bases and J by 5 bases, and 14 bases separated the two germline ends. This CDR3 spans 14 amino acids. Per the germline V gene, CDR1 is GTSNPN and CDR2 is SVGIG (reference sequence). CDR3 DNA: TGTGCCTGGAGTGTAACCGGGATTGGGGACGAGCAGTACTTC. This translates into CAWSVTGIGDEQYF. The full variable domain, rest sourced from reference TRBV30 and TRBJ2-7, is SQTIHQWPATLVQPVGSPLSLECTVEGTSNPNLYWYRQAAGRGLQLLFYSVGIGQISSEVPQNLSASRPQDRQFILSSKKLLLSDSGFYLCAWSVTGIGDEQYFGPGTRLTVT.

The chain joins TRBV27 to TRBJ2-3; unclear D gene. Germline V gives CDR1 MNHEY, CDR2 SMNVEV (reference sequence). The CDR3 is 12 residues long. V shed 5 bases and J shed 6 bases, with 9 bases lying between them. Here the CDR3 reads CASSKNGDTQYF. CDR3 bases: TGTGCCAGCAGTAAAAACGGGGATACGCAGTATTTT.

The rearrangement joins TRBV25-1 to TRBJ2-7, with 9 bases matching TRBD1. Germline values: CDR1 MGHDK, CDR2 SYGVNS. This CDR3 spans 18 amino acids. Germline trimming cut 3 bases from V and 9 bases from J; bases unmatched to any gene: 21. CDR3 residues: CASSDTKPRDRVLRMQYF. Here the CDR3 DNA reads TGTGCCAGCAGTGACACGAAACCCCGGGACAGGGTTTTGAGAATGCAGTACTTC.

The chain employs TRBV4-1 and TRBJ1-4, with 7 bases identical to TRBD1. Trimming cost V 0 bases and J 6 bases; bases outside gene matches: 4. The V gene's germline CDR1 is MGHRA and CDR2 YSYEKL. The CDR3 has 15 residues. The CDR3 loop is CASSQDSGGYEKLFF. CDR3 sequence (DNA): TGCGCCAGCAGCCAAGACTCAGGGGGATATGAAAAACTGTTTTTT.

V gene TRBV11-2 combines with J gene TRBJ1-3; D is uncertain. This CDR3 has 16 residues. V lost 2 bases to trimming and J lost 2 bases, with 13 bases between them. The germline CDR1 and CDR2 sequences are SGHAT and FQNNGV. The CDR3 protein is CASSLPRAVAGNTIYF. The CDR3 bases are TGTGCCAGCAGCTTACCCCGCGCGGTGGCTGGAAACACCATATATTTT.

CDR3 nucleotide sequence: TGTGCCGCCGCCCCCGGGTGGACTGAAGCTTTCTTT. Residues: CAAAPGWTEAFF. The chain employs TRBV10-3 and TRBJ1-1; no clear D gene. The V gene's germline CDR1 is ENHRY and CDR2 SYGVKD. V was cut by 11 bases and J by 5 bases, with 15 bases left in between. There are 12 residues in the CDR3.

This clone was detected once. The chain employs TRBV7-2 and TRBJ1-1; 7 bases align to TRBD1. The ends lost 5 bases at V and 0 bases at J; junction bases unmatched: 6. Germline V gene lookup returns CDR1 SGHTA and CDR2 FQGNSA. The CDR3 extends over 15 amino acids. CDR3 in amino acids: CASSPPDRMNTEAFF. The CDR3, as DNA: TGTGCCAGCAGCCCCCCGGACAGGATGAACACTGAAGCTTTCTTT.

The chain couples TRBV9 to TRBJ1-1; D remains ambiguous. Deletions cut 5 bases from V and 0 bases from J, with 14 bases between. Germline CDR1 is SGDLS and CDR2 is YYNGEE. The CDR3 length is 15 residues. CDR3 in DNA: TGTGCCAGCAGGGGAGGAACCGGCATGAACACTGAAGCTTTCTTT. Protein product: CASRGGTGMNTEAFF.

This rearrangement joins TRBV29-1 to TRBJ1-2; the D gene is possibly TRBD1 (5 bases). Deletions cut 4 bases from V and 7 bases from J, with 19 bases between. Germline loops: CDR1 SQVTM, CDR2 ANQGSEA. The CDR3 is made up of 14 amino acids. CDR3 region: CSVGSAGQGRGYTF. The CDR3 nucleotides read TGCAGCGTTGGATCAGCTGGGCAGGGTCGTGGCTACACCTTC.

The gene calls are TRBV29-1 and TRBJ2-1, with 9 bases that match TRBD2. The V segment lost 6 bases and the J segment 4 bases; nucleotides outside the gene matches: 4. Germline V lookup: CDR1 SQVTM, CDR2 ANQGSEA. The CDR3 has 13 amino acids. The CDR3 sequence: CSVYSGSYNEQFF. CDR3 coding DNA: TGCAGCGTCTATAGCGGGAGTTACAATGAGCAGTTCTTC.

This chain joins TRBV11-2 and TRBJ2-1; D not resolved. The CDR3 consists of 17 residues. Germline assignment: CDR1 SGHAT and CDR2 FQNNGV. Between the trimmed V and J ends, which lost 5 bases and 0 bases, there was a span of 17 bases. The CDR3 nucleotides read TGTGCCAGCAGCCACTCCCTGGATTGGAGCTCCTACAATGAGCAGTTCTTC. It translates to CASSHSLDWSSYNEQFF.

The chain is built from TRBV28 and TRBJ2-5; D possibly corresponds to TRBD1 (5 bases). Trimming shortened V by 6 bases and J by 6 bases, and 17 bases separated the two germline ends. The germline CDR1 and CDR2 sequences are MDHEN and SYDVKM. The CDR3 sequence is 14 residues long. The CDR3 sequence: CASRGQGSSKTQYF. DNA of the CDR3: TGTGCCAGCAGAGGGCAGGGAAGTTCGAAGACCCAGTACTTC.

The V call is TRBV30, the J call TRBJ1-2, with 7 nucleotides matching TRBD1. The germline gives CDR1 GTSNPN, CDR2 SVGIG (reference sequence). The ends lost 2 bases at V and 4 bases at J; junction bases unmatched: 13. This CDR3 spans 16 amino acids. The CDR3 reads CAWSWGRGRPGYGYTF. Here the CDR3 DNA reads TGTGCCTGGAGTTGGGGAAGGGGGCGACCGGGCTATGGCTACACCTTC. Full variable domain (outside the CDR3, taken from reference TRBV30 and TRBJ1-2): SQTIHQWPATLVQPVGSPLSLECTVEGTSNPNLYWYRQAAGRGLQLLFYSVGIGQISSEVPQNLSASRPQDRQFILSSKKLLLSDSGFYLCAWSWGRGRPGYGYTFGSGTRLTVV.

The gene calls are TRBV29-1 and TRBJ1-3; the D gene is possibly TRBD1 (5 bases). The CDR3 length is 14 residues. V was cut by 6 bases and J by 0 bases, with 12 bases left in between. Germline CDR1 reads SQVTM; CDR2 reads ANQGSEA. The CDR3 sequence: CSVVTGYSGNTIYF. The CDR3 region has the DNA TGCAGCGTAGTAACAGGCTACTCTGGAAACACCATATATTTT.

J is TRBJ2-1 and V is TRBV27, with a tentative D call TRBD1 (5 bases). This CDR3 region has 14 residues. Deletions cut 7 bases from V and 2 bases from J, with 12 bases between. Germline values: CDR1 MNHEY, CDR2 SMNVEV (reference sequence). The CDR3 DNA sequence: TGTGCCAGCACCCAACAGACAGCCTACAATGAGCAGTTCTTC. Translated, it gives CASTQQTAYNEQFF.

The gene calls are TRBV30 and TRBJ2-5, with TRBD1 matching 7 bases. Germline lookup yields CDR1 GTSNPN and CDR2 SVGIG (reference sequence). With 0 bases clipped from V and 0 bases from J, the junction kept 10 bases outside the gene matches. The CDR3 is made up of 17 amino acids. In nucleotides, the CDR3 is TGTGCCTGGAGTGTACCGGGCAGGGGGACCCACCAAGAGACCCAGTACTTC. Protein: CAWSVPGRGTHQETQYF. The full variable domain, in which reference TRBV30 and TRBJ2-5 provide the parts outside the CDR3, is SQTIHQWPATLVQPVGSPLSLECTVEGTSNPNLYWYRQAAGRGLQLLFYSVGIGQISSEVPQNLSASRPQDRQFILSSKKLLLSDSGFYLCAWSVPGRGTHQETQYFGPGTRLLVL.

The rearrangement uses TRBV28 and TRBJ1-5; D is perhaps TRBD1 (6 bases). Germline V gene data show CDR1 as MDHEN and CDR2 as SYDVKM. V lost 5 bases to trimming and J lost 9 bases, with 11 bases between them. The CDR3 totals 12 residues. The CDR3 DNA sequence: TGTGCCAGCAGTAAAACAGGGAGGCCCCAGCATTTT. It is translated as CASSKTGRPQHF.